Following are 7 T cell receptor beta chains from one sample sequenced in a study of identical twins. TCRdb itself ran the 5' RACE reads through MiXCR, one entry per CDR3 protein. Of roughly 720,000 distinct CDR3 sequences listed, 15% to 20% are singletons. In addition, the sample was reused for a study of T cells expressing NK-cell markers.

Sequencing was performed on PBMCs. Receptors were obtained from a woman between 18 and 30 years old in good health.

The V gene is TRBV3-1, the J gene TRBJ2-7; the match to TRBD2 covers 7 bases. V was pared by 4 bases and J by 2 bases, with 5 bases of the junction left unmatched. The germline V gene encodes CDR1 LGHDT and CDR2 YNNKEL (reference sequence). This CDR3 region has 14 residues. The CDR3 loop reads CASSRERGAYEQYF. DNA for the CDR3: TGTGCCAGCAGCCGAGAGCGGGGCGCCTACGAGCAGTACTTC.

This clonotype turned up a few times. This chain uses TRBV5-1 with TRBJ2-5, with 7 positions matching TRBD2. V shed 0 bases, J shed 1 base, and the junction held 3 bases outside the gene matches. The CDR3 runs 15 residues. Germline CDR1 and CDR2: SGHRS and YFSETQ. CDR3 coding DNA: TGCGCCAGCAGCTTGGCTGCGGGAGCCCAAGAGACCCAGTACTTC. Translated: CASSLAAGAQETQYF.

The chain combines TRBV10-3 with TRBJ1-1, with D hard to call. V lost 5 bases and J 4 bases, leaving 17 bases between the germline ends. The CDR3 contains 15 residues. Germline CDR1 reads ENHRY; CDR2 reads SYGVKD. The DNA of the CDR3 is TGTGCCATCAGTCCACATAAGGAGGGAGGCACTGAAGCTTTCTTT. As protein: CAISPHKEGGTEAFF.

The V call is TRBV10-3, the J call TRBJ2-3; 7 bases align to TRBD2. Germline CDR1 and CDR2: ENHRY and SYGVKD. The CDR3 sequence is 15 residues long. V dropped 6 bases and J dropped 2; count of bases not matched to a gene: 8. The CDR3 DNA reads TGTGCCATCAGAACCCCAGCGGGGCCCACAGATACGCAGTATTTT. It encodes CAIRTPAGPTDTQYF.

The chain carries TRBV20-1 and TRBJ2-7; perhaps TRBD2 as D (5 bases). V was trimmed by 3 bases and J by 5 bases, leaving 23 bases between them. Germline V gene sequence: CDR1 DFQATT, CDR2 SNEGSKA (reference sequence). The CDR3 totals 16 residues. The CDR3 DNA is TGCAGTGCTAGTTCTGGCATCGGGGTCCCTTTGGACGAGCAGTACTTC. Amino acids: CSASSGIGVPLDEQYF.

Details on this clonotype: A read error may produce the germline difference seen at one junction end. V usage is TRBV7-7 and J usage is TRBJ2-1, with TRBD2 matching over 9 bases. The germline CDR1 and CDR2 sequences are SSHAT and FNYEAQ (reference sequence). The CDR3 runs to 18 residues. The CDR3 sequence: CASSSVVGSGGKINEQFF. DNA for the CDR3: TGTGCTAGCAGCTCCGTCGTGGGTAGCGGGGGCAAAATCAATGAGCAGTTCTTC.

The DNA of the CDR3 is TGTGCCAGCAGCTCCCCCGGTCCCACCGGGGAGCTGTTTTTT. Protein product: CASSSPGPTGELFF. The genes are TRBV7-9 and TRBJ2-2, with D hard to call. V lost 4 bases and J 4 bases, leaving 10 bases between the germline ends. Germline V gene sequence: CDR1 SEHNR, CDR2 FQNEAQ (reference sequence). The CDR3 covers 14 residues.